Listed here is a single TCR beta chain. These data are taken from a study of blood T cell repertoires in COVID-19. As for the study in general: Samples of COVID-19 (acute and convalescent) were obtained from the United States, Italy and Spain. PBMCs, B-cell-depleted T cells, or T cells provided the cDNA or gDNA that made up the material.

Authors' processing steps: It was from reference gene primer amplification that nucleated cell counts were estimated. Generated by immunoSEQ multiplex PCR, the TCRdb table keeps only in-frame clones and is missing some. That table gives V, J and clone size, and the DNA gave D and trimming. The sample carries 88,000 or so clones, over 75% recorded once. The source of this sequence is a man in his 60s with acute or convalescent COVID-19. Sequencing was done on a sample of peripheral blood.

The CDR3 region has the DNA TGTGCCAGCTCTCCCGACAGGGCGAGCTCCTACGAGCAGTACTTC. Protein product: CASSPDRASSYEQYF. The V gene is TRBV18, the J gene TRBJ2-7, with 7 nucleotides matching TRBD1. V lost 6 bases and J lost 0; bases outside the gene matches: 8. Germline CDR1 reads KGHSH; CDR2 reads LQKENI. CDR3 length: 15 residues. Complete variable domain (other parts from reference TRBV18 and TRBJ2-7): NAGVMQNPRHLVRRRGQEARLRCSPMKGHSHVYWYRQLPEEGLKFMVYLQKENIIDESGMPKERFSAEFPKEGPSILRIQQVVRGDSAAYFCASSPDRASSYEQYFGPGTRLTVT.